One T cell receptor beta chain is described in this entry. Its antigen is undetermined. These data are taken from a study of T cell repertoires in cytomegalovirus infection. The CDR3 is 15 residues long. Germline-derived CDR1 and CDR2 are MDHEN and SYDVKM. Trimming shortened V by 7 bases and J by 0 bases, and 15 bases separated the two germline ends. One entry per CDR3 protein results from TCRdb running MiXCR on the reads. The repertoire holds about 830,000 distinct CDR3 sequences, with about 30% as singletons. The clonotype comes from a human donor in good health (CMV status not recorded). Some clones in this sample may be carry-over from other donors' samples. The J gene is TRBJ1-1, the V gene TRBV28; no reliable D call. The material sequenced was cultured CD8+ T cells from PBMCs, taken from culture after CMV antigen stimulation. In DNA form, the CDR3 reads TGTGCCAGCACCCGAGGACCTATTATGAACACTGAAGCTTTCTTT. It specifies CASTRGPIMNTEAFF.